This TCR beta chain was identified during a study of vaccination and CD4 T cells after COVID-19. The wider study: Two mRNA vaccine doses were given, either BNT162b2 or mRNA-1273.

The treatment is: roughly 10-day PBMC culture with coronavirus spike peptide pools or control peptides (ViraFEST assay). Sequenced with the Oncomine TCR Beta short-read assay was DNA taken from cultured CD4+ T cells. TCRdb fed the PCR reads into MiXCR, producing one record per CDR3 protein. The sample shows fewer than 9,000 distinct CDR3 sequences, around 49% of them seen only once. There are a few counts of this clonotype. The antigen is undetermined. V was cut by 4 bases and J by 6 bases, with 18 bases left in between. The germline V gene has CDR1 SEHNR and CDR2 FQNEAQ (reference sequence). The CDR3 sequence is 16 residues long.

The chain uses TRBV7-9 and TRBJ2-2; the D gene is possibly TRBD1 (5 bases). The TCR was taken from a human donor who had recovered from COVID-19. Sequencing input: CD4+ T cells from blood, cultured in vitro. Here the CDR3 DNA reads TGTGCCAGCAGCTGGCTGGGGCAGGGTAGCCCCGGGGAGCTGTTTTTT. Amino acid sequence: CASSWLGQGSPGELFF.